A selection of T cell receptor beta chains follows, all from one sample in a study of cytomegalovirus exposure and HLA in healthy donors. Profiling relied on immunoSEQ multiplex PCR, and the TCRdb table lists in-frame clones only, not all of them. Its listing shows around 100,000 clones. The sequenced sample consisted of PBMCs. Source of these receptors: a man aged 50 or older in good health and CMV-seronegative. The CDR3 runs from the conserved cysteine through the conserved F or W. A D gene is named only where the DNA matches it firmly.

j_call	v_call	d_call	cdr3_aa	cdr3_nt
TRBJ2-7	TRBV4-1	TRBD2	CASSRPGAGDAYEQYF	TGCGCCAGTAGCCGCCCAGGAGCGGGGGACGCCTACGAGCAGTACTTC
TRBJ1-2	TRBV6-5	NA	CASRHDRSNYGYTF	TGTGCCAGCAGACACGACAGATCTAACTATGGCTACACCTTC
TRBJ2-5	TRBV7-9	TRBD2	CASSQGTSGRARGTQYF	TGTGCCAGCAGCCAAGGGACTAGCGGGAGGGCCCGGGGGACCCAGTACTTC
TRBJ1-2	TRBV2	NA	CASAVRGEGYGYTF	TGTGCCAGTGCAGTAAGGGGGGAGGGCTATGGCTACACCTTC
TRBJ2-5	TRBV5-4	NA	CASSLKSGPETQYF	TGTGCCAGCAGCTTGAAAAGCGGTCCCGAGACCCAGTACTTC
TRBJ1-1	TRBV29-1	NA	CSGGGQNTEAFF	TGCAGCGGTGGGGGACAGAACACTGAAGCTTTCTTT
TRBJ1-2	TRBV19	NA	CASSYPGQASGYTF	TGTGCCAGTAGCTACCCGGGACAAGCCTCAGGCTACACCTTC
TRBJ1-5	TRBV19	TRBD1	CASSGTGSQPQHF	TGTGCCAGTAGCGGGACAGGTAGTCAGCCCCAGCATTTT
TRBJ2-3	TRBV5-1	TRBD1	CASSLGQGRDTQYF	TGCGCCAGCAGCCTTGGACAGGGCCGAGATACGCAGTATTTT
TRBJ2-3	TRBV10-2	TRBD2	CASGRAGGRTDTQYF	TGCGCCAGCGGCCGAGCGGGGGGGCGGACAGATACGCAGTATTTT
TRBJ2-5	TRBV6-6	TRBD2	CASTGGARGVGEQYF	TGTGCCAGCACGGGAGGAGCCCGGGGGGTGGGGGAGCAGTACTTC
TRBJ2-3	TRBV9	NA	CASSVVWSGDTQYF	TGTGCCAGCAGCGTAGTATGGTCCGGGGATACGCAGTATTTT
TRBJ2-6	TRBV9	NA	CASRQGVESGANVLTF	TGTGCCAGCCGCCAAGGGGTAGAGTCTGGGGCCAACGTCCTGACTTTC
TRBJ2-3	TRBV29-1	NA	CSVLTGSGTDTQYF	TGCAGCGTACTCACAGGGAGCGGAACAGATACGCAGTATTTT
TRBJ2-7	TRBV6-6	NA	CASGAFQGNEQYF	TGTGCCAGCGGGGCATTTCAGGGAAACGAGCAGTACTTC
TRBJ2-5	TRBV7-6	NA	CASSLVPFLGEQYF	TGTGCCAGCAGCTTAGTCCCGTTCCTCGGTGAGCAGTACTTC
TRBJ2-1	TRBV7-2	TRBD2	CASSPSGGSSYNEQFF	TGTGCCAGCAGCCCCAGCGGGGGTAGCTCCTACAATGAGCAGTTCTTC
TRBJ2-7	TRBV5-1	TRBD1	CASSSGQGNYEQYF	TGCGCCAGCAGCTCAGGACAGGGGAATTACGAGCAGTACTTC
TRBJ2-2	TRBV11-3	NA	CASTDRKDTGELFF	TGTGCCAGCACCGACAGGAAGGACACCGGGGAGCTGTTTTTT
TRBJ2-5	TRBV18	NA	CASSSDREGETQYF	TGTGCCAGCTCCTCGGACAGGGAGGGTGAGACCCAGTACTTC
TRBJ2-2	TRBV9	NA	CASSVGGAGELFF	TGTGCCAGCAGCGTGGGAGGCGCCGGGGAGCTGTTTTTT
TRBJ1-3	TRBV6-4	NA	CASSDGAGAGNTIYF	TGTGCCAGCAGTGACGGAGCAGGGGCGGGAAACACCATATATTTT
TRBJ2-6	TRBV14	NA	CASSQNPAQALSGANVLTF	TGTGCCAGCAGCCAGAACCCAGCTCAGGCCCTCTCTGGGGCCAACGTCCTGACTTTC
TRBJ1-2	TRBV5-8	NA	CASSQGQLLPGGYTF	TGTGCCAGCAGCCAGGGACAACTCCTTCCGGGAGGCTACACCTTC
TRBJ1-2	TRBV11-2	NA	CASTHDRPYGYTF	TGTGCCAGCACCCATGACAGGCCCTATGGCTACACCTTC
TRBJ1-4	TRBV19	NA	CASSMGGGVGEKLFF	TGTGCCAGTAGTATGGGGGGGGGCGTCGGTGAAAAACTGTTTTTT
TRBJ1-2	TRBV9	NA	CASSAPGTPVYGYTF	TGTGCCAGCAGCGCCCCCGGGACTCCTGTCTATGGCTACACCTTC
TRBJ1-5	TRBV19	TRBD1	CASATGRDQPQHF	TGTGCCAGTGCGACAGGGCGCGATCAGCCCCAGCATTTT
TRBJ1-4	TRBV7-2	NA	CASSLSRGTNEKLFF	TGTGCCAGCAGCCTGTCGAGGGGGACTAATGAAAAACTGTTTTTT
TRBJ2-7	TRBV6-5	TRBD1	CASSLLPGQGSEQYF	TGTGCCAGCAGTTTGCTACCGGGACAGGGCAGCGAGCAGTACTTC
TRBJ1-2	TRBV7-9	TRBD1	CASRDRDGYTF	TGTGCCAGCAGGGACAGGGATGGCTACACCTTC
TRBJ1-5	TRBV6-1	TRBD1	CASRTGAAPNQPQHF	TGTGCCAGCAGGACAGGGGCGGCCCCCAATCAGCCCCAGCATTTT
TRBJ1-2	TRBV4-2	NA	CASSQDRRERSYGYTF	TGTGCCAGCAGCCAAGATCGGAGGGAGCGGAGCTATGGCTACACCTTC
TRBJ1-5	TRBV19	NA	CASSTRTFQPQHF	TGTGCCAGTAGTACCCGGACATTTCAACCCCAGCATTTT
TRBJ1-3	TRBV7-2	TRBD1	CASSLGTAGNTIYF	TGTGCCAGCAGCTTGGGGACAGCAGGAAACACCATATATTTT
TRBJ1-1	TRBV2	NA	CASSAWEDTEAFF	TGTGCCAGCAGTGCGTGGGAGGACACTGAAGCTTTCTTT
TRBJ1-1	TRBV19	NA	CASSFSDSLNTEAFF	TGTGCCAGTAGTTTCTCGGACAGCTTGAACACTGAAGCTTTCTTT
TRBJ1-4	TRBV5-4	NA	CASSRGSDRDEKLFF	TGTGCCAGCAGTCGAGGGAGCGATCGGGATGAAAAACTGTTTTTT
TRBJ2-7	TRBV18	NA	CASSPSSSSEQYF	TGTGCCAGCTCACCATCCTCTAGCAGCGAGCAGTACTTC
TRBJ2-5	TRBV7-7	TRBD2	CASSLGSGGAFRETQYF	TGTGCTAGCAGCTTAGGATCCGGGGGGGCTTTTCGAGAGACCCAGTACTTC
TRBJ1-2	TRBV2	NA	CASTPALNYGYTF	TGTGCCAGCACTCCAGCGCTTAACTATGGCTACACCTTC
TRBJ2-1	TRBV7-2	NA	CASSLARGSYNEQFF	TGTGCCAGCAGCTTAGCCCGGGGGTCCTACAATGAGCAGTTCTTC